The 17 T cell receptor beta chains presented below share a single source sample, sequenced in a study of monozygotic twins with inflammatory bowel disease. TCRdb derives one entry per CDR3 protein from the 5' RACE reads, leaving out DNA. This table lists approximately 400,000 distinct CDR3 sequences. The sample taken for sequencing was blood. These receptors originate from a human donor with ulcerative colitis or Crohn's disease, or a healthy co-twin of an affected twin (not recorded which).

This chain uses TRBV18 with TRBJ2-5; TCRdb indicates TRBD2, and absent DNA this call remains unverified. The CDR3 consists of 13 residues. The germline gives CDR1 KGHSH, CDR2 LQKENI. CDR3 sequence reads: CASSPGPAETQYF.

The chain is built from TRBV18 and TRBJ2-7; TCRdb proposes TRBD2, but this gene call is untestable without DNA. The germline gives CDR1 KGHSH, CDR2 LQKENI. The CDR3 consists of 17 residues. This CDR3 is CASSPGLTSTSSYEQYF. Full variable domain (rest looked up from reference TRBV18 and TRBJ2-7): NAGVMQNPRHLVRRRGQEARLRCSPMKGHSHVYWYRQLPEEGLKFMVYLQKENIIDESGMPKERFSAEFPKEGPSILRIQQVVRGDSAAYFCASSPGLTSTSSYEQYFGPGTRLTVT.

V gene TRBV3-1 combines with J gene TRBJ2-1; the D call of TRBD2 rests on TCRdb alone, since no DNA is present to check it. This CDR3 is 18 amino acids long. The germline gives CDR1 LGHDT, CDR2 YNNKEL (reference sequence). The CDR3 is CASSPPYLLAGAYNEQFF.

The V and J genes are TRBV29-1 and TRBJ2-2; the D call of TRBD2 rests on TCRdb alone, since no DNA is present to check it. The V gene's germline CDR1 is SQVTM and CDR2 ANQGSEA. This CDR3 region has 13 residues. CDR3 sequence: CSVGTSGTGELFF.

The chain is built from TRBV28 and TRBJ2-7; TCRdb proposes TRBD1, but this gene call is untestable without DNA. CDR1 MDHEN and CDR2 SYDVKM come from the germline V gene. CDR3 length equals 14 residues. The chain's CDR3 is CASGPRQGFAEQYF.

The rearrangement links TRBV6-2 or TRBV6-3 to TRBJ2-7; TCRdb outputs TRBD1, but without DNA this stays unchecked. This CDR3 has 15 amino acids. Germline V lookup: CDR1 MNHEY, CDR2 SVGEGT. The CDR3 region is CASSSLTGLSYEQYF.

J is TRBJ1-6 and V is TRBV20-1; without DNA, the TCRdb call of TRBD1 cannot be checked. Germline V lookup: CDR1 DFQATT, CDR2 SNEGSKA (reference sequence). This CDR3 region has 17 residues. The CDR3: CSAGTVTQSSYNSPLHF.

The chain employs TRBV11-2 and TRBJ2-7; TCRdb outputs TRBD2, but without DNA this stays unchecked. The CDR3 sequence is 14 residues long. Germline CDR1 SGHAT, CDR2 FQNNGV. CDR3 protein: CASSVGLGMGEQYF.

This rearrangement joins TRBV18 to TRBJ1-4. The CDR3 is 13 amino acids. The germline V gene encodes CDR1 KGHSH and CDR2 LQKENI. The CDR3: CASSPQSNEKLFF.

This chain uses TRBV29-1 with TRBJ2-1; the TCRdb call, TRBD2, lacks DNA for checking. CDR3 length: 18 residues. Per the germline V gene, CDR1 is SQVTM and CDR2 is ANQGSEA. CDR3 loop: CSVEPSGRARQGYNEQFF.

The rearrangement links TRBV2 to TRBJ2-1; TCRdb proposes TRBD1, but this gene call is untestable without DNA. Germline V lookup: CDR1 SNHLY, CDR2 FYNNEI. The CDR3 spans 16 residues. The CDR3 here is CASSGGGAFTYNEQFF.

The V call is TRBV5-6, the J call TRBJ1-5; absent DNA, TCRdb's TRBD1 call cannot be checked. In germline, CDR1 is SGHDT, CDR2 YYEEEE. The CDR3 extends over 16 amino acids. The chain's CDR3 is CASSEWRGEVDQPQHF. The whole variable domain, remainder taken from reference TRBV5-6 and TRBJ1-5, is DAGVTQSPTHLIKTRGQQVTLRCSPKSGHDTVSWYQQALGQGPQFIFQYYEEEERQRGNFPDRFSGHQFPNYSSELNVNALLLGDSALYLCASSEWRGEVDQPQHFGDGTRLSIL.

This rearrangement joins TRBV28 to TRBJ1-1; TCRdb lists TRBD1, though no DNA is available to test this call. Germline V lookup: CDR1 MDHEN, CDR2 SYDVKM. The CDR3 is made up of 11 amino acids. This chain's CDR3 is CASRVGGEAFF. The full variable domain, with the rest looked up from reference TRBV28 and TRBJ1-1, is DVKVTQSSRYLVKRTGEKVFLECVQDMDHENMFWYRQDPGLGLRLIYFSYDVKMKEKGDIPEGYSVSREKKERFSLILESASTNQTSMYLCASRVGGEAFFGQGTRLTVV.

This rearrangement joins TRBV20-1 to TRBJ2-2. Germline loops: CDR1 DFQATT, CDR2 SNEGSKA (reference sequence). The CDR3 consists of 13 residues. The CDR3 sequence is CSASPKNTGELFF.

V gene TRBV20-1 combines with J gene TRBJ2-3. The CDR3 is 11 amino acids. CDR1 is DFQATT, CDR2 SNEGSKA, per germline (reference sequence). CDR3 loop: CSASSRDTQYF.

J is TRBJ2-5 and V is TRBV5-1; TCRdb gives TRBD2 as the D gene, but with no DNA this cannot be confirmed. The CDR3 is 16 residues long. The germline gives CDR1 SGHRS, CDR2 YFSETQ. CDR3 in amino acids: CASSLGLALNQETQYF.

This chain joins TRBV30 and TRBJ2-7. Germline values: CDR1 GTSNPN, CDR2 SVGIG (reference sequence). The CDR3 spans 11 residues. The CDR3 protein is CAWRVASEQYF.